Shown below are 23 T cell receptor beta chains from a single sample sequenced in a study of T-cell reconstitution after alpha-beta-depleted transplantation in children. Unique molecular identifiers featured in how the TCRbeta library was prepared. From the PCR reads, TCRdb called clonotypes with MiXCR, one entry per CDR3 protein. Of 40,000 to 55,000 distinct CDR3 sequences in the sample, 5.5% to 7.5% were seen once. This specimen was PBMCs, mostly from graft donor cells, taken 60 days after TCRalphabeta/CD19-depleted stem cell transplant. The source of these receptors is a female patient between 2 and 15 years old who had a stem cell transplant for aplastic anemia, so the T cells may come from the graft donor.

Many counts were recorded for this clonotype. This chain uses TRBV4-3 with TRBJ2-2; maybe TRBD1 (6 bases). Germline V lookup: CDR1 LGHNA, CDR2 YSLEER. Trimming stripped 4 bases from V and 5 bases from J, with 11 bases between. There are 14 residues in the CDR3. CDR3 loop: CASSLSGETGELFF. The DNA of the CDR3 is TGCGCCAGCAGCCTATCAGGGGAAACCGGGGAGCTGTTTTTT.

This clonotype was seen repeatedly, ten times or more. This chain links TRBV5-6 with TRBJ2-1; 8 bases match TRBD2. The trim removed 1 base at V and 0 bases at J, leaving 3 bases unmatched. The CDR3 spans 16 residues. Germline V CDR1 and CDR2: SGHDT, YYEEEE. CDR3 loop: CASSLQRGSSYNEQFF. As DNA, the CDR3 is TGTGCCAGCAGCTTGCAGCGGGGGAGCTCCTACAATGAGCAGTTCTTC.

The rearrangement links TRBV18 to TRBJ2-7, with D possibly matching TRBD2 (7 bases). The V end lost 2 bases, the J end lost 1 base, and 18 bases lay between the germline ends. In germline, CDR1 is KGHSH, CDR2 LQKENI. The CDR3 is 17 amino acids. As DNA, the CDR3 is TGTGCCAGCTCACCAATTCCCGGCGGGGGCCAATCCTACGAGCAGTACTTC. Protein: CASSPIPGGGQSYEQYF.

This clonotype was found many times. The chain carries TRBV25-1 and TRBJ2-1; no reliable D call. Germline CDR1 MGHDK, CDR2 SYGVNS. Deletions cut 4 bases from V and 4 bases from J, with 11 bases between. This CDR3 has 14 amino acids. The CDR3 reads CASSGASWYNEQFF. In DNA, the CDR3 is TGTGCCAGCAGTGGCGCGAGCTGGTACAATGAGCAGTTCTTC.

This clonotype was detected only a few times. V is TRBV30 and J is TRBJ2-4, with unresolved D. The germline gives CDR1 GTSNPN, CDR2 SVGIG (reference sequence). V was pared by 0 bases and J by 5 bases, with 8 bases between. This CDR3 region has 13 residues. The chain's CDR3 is CAWSVRPQNIQYF. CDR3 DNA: TGTGCCTGGAGTGTCCGCCCCCAAAACATTCAGTACTTC. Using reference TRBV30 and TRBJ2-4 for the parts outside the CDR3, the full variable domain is SQTIHQWPATLVQPVGSPLSLECTVEGTSNPNLYWYRQAAGRGLQLLFYSVGIGQISSEVPQNLSASRPQDRQFILSSKKLLLSDSGFYLCAWSVRPQNIQYFGAGTRLSVL.

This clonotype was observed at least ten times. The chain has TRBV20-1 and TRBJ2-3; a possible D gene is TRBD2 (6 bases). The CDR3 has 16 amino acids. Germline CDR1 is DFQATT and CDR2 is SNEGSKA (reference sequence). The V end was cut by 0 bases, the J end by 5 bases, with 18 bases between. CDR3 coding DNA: TGCAGTGCTAGAGATCGGGTCCGGGCGGGAAGAGATACGCAGTATTTT. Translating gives CSARDRVRAGRDTQYF.

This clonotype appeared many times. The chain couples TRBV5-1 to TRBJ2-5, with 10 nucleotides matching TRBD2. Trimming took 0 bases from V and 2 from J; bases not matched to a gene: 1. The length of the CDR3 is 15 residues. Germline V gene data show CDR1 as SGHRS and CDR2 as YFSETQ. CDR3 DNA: TGCGCCAGCAGCTTGGGACTAGCGGGTCAAGAGACCCAGTACTTC. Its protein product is CASSLGLAGQETQYF.

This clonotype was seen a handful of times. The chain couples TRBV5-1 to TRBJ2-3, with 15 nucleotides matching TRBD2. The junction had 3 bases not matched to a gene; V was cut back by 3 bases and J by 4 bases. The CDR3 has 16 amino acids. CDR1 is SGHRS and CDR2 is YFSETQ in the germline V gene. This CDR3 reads CASSWGTSGGSDTQYF. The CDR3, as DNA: TGCGCCAGCAGCTGGGGGACTAGCGGGGGGTCAGATACGCAGTATTTT.

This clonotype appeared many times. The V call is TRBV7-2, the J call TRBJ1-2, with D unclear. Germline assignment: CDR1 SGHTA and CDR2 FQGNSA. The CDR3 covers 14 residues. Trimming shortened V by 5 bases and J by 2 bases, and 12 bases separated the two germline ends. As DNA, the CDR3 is TGTGCCAGCAGCCCTCGTGTGGTAAACTATGGCTACACCTTC. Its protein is CASSPRVVNYGYTF. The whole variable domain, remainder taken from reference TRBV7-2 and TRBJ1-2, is GAGVSQSPSNKVTEKGKDVELRCDPISGHTALYWYRQSLGQGLEFLIYFQGNSAPDKSGLPSDRFSAERTGGSVSTLTIQRTQQEDSAVYLCASSPRVVNYGYTFGSGTRLTVV.

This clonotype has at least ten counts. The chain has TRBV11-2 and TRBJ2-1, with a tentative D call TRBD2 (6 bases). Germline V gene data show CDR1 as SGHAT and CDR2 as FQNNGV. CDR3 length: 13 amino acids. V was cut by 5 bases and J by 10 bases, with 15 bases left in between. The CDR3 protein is CASSRPTSHEQFF. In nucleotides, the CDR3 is TGTGCCAGCAGCAGACCCACTAGCCACGAGCAGTTCTTC. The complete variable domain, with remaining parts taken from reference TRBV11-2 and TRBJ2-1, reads EAGVAQSPRYKIIEKRQSVAFWCNPISGHATLYWYQQILGQGPKLLIQFQNNGVVDDSQLPKDRFSAERLKGVDSTLKIQPAKLEDSAVYLCASSRPTSHEQFFGPGTRLTVL.

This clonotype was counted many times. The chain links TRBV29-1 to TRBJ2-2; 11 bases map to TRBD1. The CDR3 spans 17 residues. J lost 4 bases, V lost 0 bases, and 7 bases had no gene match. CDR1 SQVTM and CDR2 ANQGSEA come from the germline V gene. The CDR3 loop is CSVEDPLGTGGTGELFF. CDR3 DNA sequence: TGCAGCGTTGAAGATCCCCTGGGGACAGGGGGCACCGGGGAGCTGTTTTTT.

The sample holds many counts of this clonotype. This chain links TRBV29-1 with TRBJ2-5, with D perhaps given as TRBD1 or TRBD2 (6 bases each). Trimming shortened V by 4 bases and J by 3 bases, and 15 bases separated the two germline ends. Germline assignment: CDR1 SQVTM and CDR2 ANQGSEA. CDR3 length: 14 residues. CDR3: CSVAHWGAKETQYF. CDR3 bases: TGCAGCGTTGCCCACTGGGGGGCGAAAGAGACCCAGTACTTC.

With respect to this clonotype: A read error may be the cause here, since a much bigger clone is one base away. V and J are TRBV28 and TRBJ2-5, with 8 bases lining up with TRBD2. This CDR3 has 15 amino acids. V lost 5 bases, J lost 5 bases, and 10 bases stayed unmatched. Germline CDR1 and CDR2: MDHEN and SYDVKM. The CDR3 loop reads CASSTGAGVWETQYF. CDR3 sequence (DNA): TGTGCCAGCAGTACGGGAGCGGGAGTATGGGAGACCCAGTACTTC. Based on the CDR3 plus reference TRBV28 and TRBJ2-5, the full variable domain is DVKVTQSSRYLVKRTGEKVFLECVQDMDHENMFWYRQDPGLGLRLIYFSYDVKMKEKGDIPEGYSVSREKKERFSLILESASTNQTSMYLCASSTGAGVWETQYFGPGTRLLVL.

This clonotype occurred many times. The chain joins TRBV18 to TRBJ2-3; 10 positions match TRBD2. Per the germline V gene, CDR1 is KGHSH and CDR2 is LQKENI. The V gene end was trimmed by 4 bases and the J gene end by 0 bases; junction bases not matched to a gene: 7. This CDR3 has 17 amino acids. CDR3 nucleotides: TGTGCCAGCTCACGGACTAGCGGAGGGGGGAGCACAGATACGCAGTATTTT. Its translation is CASSRTSGGGSTDTQYF.

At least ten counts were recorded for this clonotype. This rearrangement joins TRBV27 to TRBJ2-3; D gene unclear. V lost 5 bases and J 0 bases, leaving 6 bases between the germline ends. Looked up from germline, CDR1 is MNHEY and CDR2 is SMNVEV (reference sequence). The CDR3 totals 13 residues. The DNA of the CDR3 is TGTGCCAGCAGTCACGGCAGCACAGATACGCAGTATTTT. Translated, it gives CASSHGSTDTQYF.

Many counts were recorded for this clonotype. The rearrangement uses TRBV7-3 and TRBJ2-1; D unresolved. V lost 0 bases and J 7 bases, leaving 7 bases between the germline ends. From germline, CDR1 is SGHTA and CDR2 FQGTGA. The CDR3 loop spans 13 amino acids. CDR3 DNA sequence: TGTGCCAGCAGCTTAACGTTGACAAATGAGCAGTTCTTC. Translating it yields CASSLTLTNEQFF. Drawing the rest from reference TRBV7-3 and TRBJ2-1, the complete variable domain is GAGVSQTPSNKVTEKGKYVELRCDPISGHTALYWYRQSLGQGPEFLIYFQGTGAADDSGLPNDRFFAVRPEGSVSTLKIQRTERGDSAVYLCASSLTLTNEQFFGPGTRLTVL.

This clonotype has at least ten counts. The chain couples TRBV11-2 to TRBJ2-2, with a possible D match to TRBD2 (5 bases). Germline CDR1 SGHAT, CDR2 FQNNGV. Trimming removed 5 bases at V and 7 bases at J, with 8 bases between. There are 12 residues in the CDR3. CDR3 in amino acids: CASSPRVGELFF. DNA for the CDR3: TGTGCCAGCAGCCCGAGGGTCGGGGAGCTGTTTTTT.

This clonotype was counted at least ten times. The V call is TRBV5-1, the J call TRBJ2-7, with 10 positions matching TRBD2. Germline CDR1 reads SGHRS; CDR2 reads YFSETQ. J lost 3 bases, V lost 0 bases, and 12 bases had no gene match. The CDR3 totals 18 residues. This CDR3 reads CASSLGLAGARWGYEQYF. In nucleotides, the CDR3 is TGCGCCAGCAGCTTGGGGCTAGCGGGAGCGCGGTGGGGCTACGAGCAGTACTTC.

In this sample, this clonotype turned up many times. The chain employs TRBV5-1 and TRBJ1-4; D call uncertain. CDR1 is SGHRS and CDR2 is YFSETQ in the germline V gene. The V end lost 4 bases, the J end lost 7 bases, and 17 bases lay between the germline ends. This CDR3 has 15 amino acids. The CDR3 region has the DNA TGCGCCAGCAGCCTAGGGCCAGCCGGAGGTGAAAAACTGTTTTTT. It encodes CASSLGPAGGEKLFF.

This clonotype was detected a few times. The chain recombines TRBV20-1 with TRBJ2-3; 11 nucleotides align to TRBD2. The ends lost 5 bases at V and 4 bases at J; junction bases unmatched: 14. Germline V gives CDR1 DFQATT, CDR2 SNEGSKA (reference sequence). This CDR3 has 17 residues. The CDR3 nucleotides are TGCAGTGCTGGAGGGGAGGGGGCTAGCGGGAGGCCAGATACGCAGTATTTT. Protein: CSAGGEGASGRPDTQYF.

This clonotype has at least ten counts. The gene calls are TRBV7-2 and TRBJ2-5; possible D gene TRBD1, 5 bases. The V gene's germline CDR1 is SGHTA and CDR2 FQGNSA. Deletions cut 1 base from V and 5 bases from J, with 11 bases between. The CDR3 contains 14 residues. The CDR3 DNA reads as TGTGCCAGCAGCTTAGAAAATGGGGCGGAGACCCAGTACTTC. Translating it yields CASSLENGAETQYF.

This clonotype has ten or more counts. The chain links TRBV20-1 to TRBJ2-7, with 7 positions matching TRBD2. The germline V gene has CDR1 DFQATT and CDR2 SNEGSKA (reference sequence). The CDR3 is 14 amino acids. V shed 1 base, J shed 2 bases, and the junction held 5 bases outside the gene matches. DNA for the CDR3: TGCAGTGCTAGAGTTCCAGCGGGGCCCTACGAGCAGTACTTC. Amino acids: CSARVPAGPYEQYF.

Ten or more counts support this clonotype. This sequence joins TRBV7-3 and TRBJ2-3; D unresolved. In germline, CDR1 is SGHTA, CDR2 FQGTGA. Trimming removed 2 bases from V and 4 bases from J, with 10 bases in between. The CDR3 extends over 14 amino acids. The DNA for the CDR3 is TGTGCCAGCAGCTTAGGGTGGGCACCAGATACGCAGTATTTT. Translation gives CASSLGWAPDTQYF.